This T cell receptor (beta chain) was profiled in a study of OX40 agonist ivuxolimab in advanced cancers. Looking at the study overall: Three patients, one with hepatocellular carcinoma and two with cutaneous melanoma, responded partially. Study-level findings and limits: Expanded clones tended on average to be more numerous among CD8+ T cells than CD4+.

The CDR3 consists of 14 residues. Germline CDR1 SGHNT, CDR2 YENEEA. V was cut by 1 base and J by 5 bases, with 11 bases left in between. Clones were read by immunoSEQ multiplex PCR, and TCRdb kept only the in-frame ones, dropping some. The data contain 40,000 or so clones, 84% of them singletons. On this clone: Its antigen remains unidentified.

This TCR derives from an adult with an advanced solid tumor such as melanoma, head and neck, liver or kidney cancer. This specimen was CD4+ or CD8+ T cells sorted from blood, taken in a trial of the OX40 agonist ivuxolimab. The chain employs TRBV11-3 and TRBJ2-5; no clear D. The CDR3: CASSLAWRLETQYF. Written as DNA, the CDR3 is TGTGCCAGCAGCTTAGCTTGGCGTTTGGAGACCCAGTACTTC.